A single sample is the source of the 9 T cell receptor beta chains below, sequenced in a study. TCRdb's copy holds only in-frame clones and misses some; the assay was immunoSEQ multiplex PCR. The sample lists about 50,000 clones, roughly 93% occurring once. Sequenced input: PBMCs. The receptors were sampled from a man aged 40-49 years with rheumatoid arthritis.

This clone was recorded a few times. This rearrangement joins TRBV4-1 to TRBJ2-7; 8 nucleotides match TRBD1. Germline V CDR1 and CDR2: MGHRA, YSYEKL. J was trimmed by 3 bases and V by 1 base; bases with no gene match: 2. The CDR3 extends over 14 amino acids. CDR3 loop: CASSQVTGGYEQYF. CDR3 in DNA: TGCGCCAGCAGCCAAGTTACAGGGGGCTACGAGCAGTACTTC.

The chain recombines TRBV5-1 with TRBJ1-2, with D tentatively TRBD1 (6 bases). The germline V gene encodes CDR1 SGHRS and CDR2 YFSETQ. V dropped 2 bases and J dropped 2 bases, with 10 bases sitting between them. The CDR3 length is 14 residues. The CDR3 reads CASSLETGNYGYTF. The CDR3 region has the DNA TGCGCCAGCAGCTTAGAGACAGGCAACTATGGCTACACCTTC.

The V and J genes are TRBV5-1 and TRBJ2-5; the D call may be TRBD1 or TRBD2 (6 bases each). The CDR3 is 15 residues long. Trimming took 1 base from V and 0 from J, leaving 10 bases between them. Germline CDR1 is SGHRS and CDR2 is YFSETQ. The chain's CDR3 is CASSLRGEYQETQYF. The CDR3 DNA reads as TGCGCCAGCAGCTTGAGGGGGGAGTACCAAGAGACCCAGTACTTC.

In DNA, the CDR3 is TGCGCCAGCAGCTTGACATCCTCCTTATACAATGAGCAGTTCTTC. It encodes CASSLTSSLYNEQFF. The gene calls are TRBV5-1 and TRBJ2-1, with unresolved D. Trimming stripped 1 base from V and 4 bases from J, with 12 bases between. This CDR3 has 15 residues. The germline V gene has CDR1 SGHRS and CDR2 YFSETQ. Variable domain in full (rest from reference TRBV5-1 and TRBJ2-1): KAGVTQTPRYLIKTRGQQVTLSCSPISGHRSVSWYQQTPGQGLQFLFEYFSETQRNKGNFPGRFSGRQFSNSRSEMNVSTLELGDSALYLCASSLTSSLYNEQFFGPGTRLTVL.

The rearrangement joins TRBV28 to TRBJ2-2; 7 nucleotides agree with TRBD2. Germline CDR1 MDHEN, CDR2 SYDVKM. This CDR3 is built from 15 residues. The ends lost 3 bases at V and 6 bases at J; junction bases unmatched: 7. CDR3 DNA sequence: TGTGCCAGCAGTTTCACTCGGGGAGGGGCCGGGGAGCTGTTTTTT. Its translation: CASSFTRGGAGELFF.

The CDR3 DNA follows: TGTGCCAGCAGTTACTCGATTGGACAGCCCCAGCATTTT. Translated: CASSYSIGQPQHF. This rearrangement joins TRBV6-5 to TRBJ1-5, with no clear D. Trimming removed 0 bases from V and 7 bases from J, with 7 bases in between. CDR1 is MNHEY, CDR2 SVGAGI, per germline. The CDR3 spans 13 residues.

The CDR3 loop reads CASSLPRPGQRNTEAFF. The CDR3 region has the DNA TGTGCCAGCAGCCTACCCCGGCCGGGACAGAGGAACACTGAAGCTTTCTTT. The chain links TRBV7-2 to TRBJ1-1; 7 bases are a match to TRBD1. The V gene's germline CDR1 is SGHTA and CDR2 FQGNSA. V lost 5 bases to trimming and J lost 1 base; unmatched junction nucleotides: 13. This CDR3 spans 17 amino acids.

V gene TRBV5-1 combines with J gene TRBJ1-1; D is ambiguous. The CDR3 loop spans 16 amino acids. V lost 5 bases to trimming and J lost 4 bases, with 21 bases between them. Germline-derived CDR1 and CDR2 are SGHRS and YFSETQ. CDR3 in amino acids: CASSSSRTGDFTEAFF. The CDR3 nucleotides are TGCGCCAGCAGTTCCTCCCGGACCGGAGATTTCACTGAAGCTTTCTTT.

This clone appeared once. The chain recombines TRBV6-5 with TRBJ1-5, with a weak D call TRBD1 (6 bases). Trimming removed 6 bases at V and 6 bases at J, with 12 bases between. CDR3 length: 13 amino acids. Germline CDR1 is MNHEY and CDR2 is SVGAGI. CDR3 in DNA: TGTGCCAGCAGACCTGGACAGAGTCAGCCCCAGCATTTT. Its translation is CASRPGQSQPQHF.